The 11 T cell receptor beta chains reported below all come from one sample, sequenced in a study of CD8 T cells in Susac syndrome. RNA amounts of roughly 0.45 to 1 ug underwent reverse transcription with random hexamers. TCRdb re-analysed the immunoSEQ multiplex PCR reads in MiXCR, keeping a single row per CDR3 protein. The data show approximately 120,000 distinct CDR3 sequences, 96% seen once. The material sequenced was CD4+ T cells from PBMCs. Every receptor here comes from a human donor in good health.

The V gene is TRBV27, the J gene TRBJ2-1, with a tentative D call TRBD2 (5 bases). Germline lookup yields CDR1 MNHEY and CDR2 SMNVEV (reference sequence). The CDR3 runs 14 residues. Trimming removed 2 bases at V and 5 bases at J, with 10 bases between. The CDR3 DNA follows: TGTGCCAGCAGTTTACTGGGAGCAGACAATGAGCAGTTCTTC. This codes for CASSLLGADNEQFF.

This chain joins TRBV10-3 and TRBJ1-5; D gene uncertain. The CDR3 contains 16 residues. Trimming left V 2 bases short and J 3 bases short, with 14 bases between. Per germline, CDR1 ENHRY and CDR2 SYGVKD. The CDR3 loop is CAISELSPRLNQPQHF. CDR3 coding DNA: TGTGCCATCAGTGAGCTTTCCCCACGGCTCAATCAGCCCCAGCATTTT.

The gene calls are TRBV28 and TRBJ2-7; D not resolved. CDR1 and CDR2 from the germline V gene are MDHEN and SYDVKM. The V gene lost 5 bases and the J gene lost 6 bases, with 5 bases spanning the gap. The CDR3 is 10 residues long. CDR3: CASSRIEQYF. In DNA form, the CDR3 reads TGTGCCAGCAGTAGGATCGAGCAGTACTTC.

CDR3: CASSDSGIRQPQHF. DNA of the CDR3: TGTGCCAGCAGTGACTCGGGAATCCGACAGCCCCAGCATTTT. The chain is built from TRBV2 and TRBJ1-5; D unresolved. CDR1 and CDR2 (germline): SNHLY, FYNNEI. Deletions cut 3 bases from V and 7 bases from J, with 13 bases between. This CDR3 region has 14 residues. Complete variable domain (other parts from reference TRBV2 and TRBJ1-5): EPEVTQTPSHQVTQMGQEVILRCVPISNHLYFYWYRQILGQKVEFLVSFYNNEISEKSEIFDDQFSVERPDGSNFTLKIRSTKLEDSAMYFCASSDSGIRQPQHFGDGTRLSIL.

This sequence joins TRBV24-1 and TRBJ2-3, with D unclear. Trimming removed 7 bases at V and 3 bases at J, with 16 bases between. There are 15 residues in the CDR3. Germline V lookup: CDR1 KGHDR, CDR2 SFDVKD. Here the CDR3 DNA reads TGTGCCACCAGCCCCCTCTTGGGTGGGACAGATACGCAGTATTTT. Amino acids: CATSPLLGGTDTQYF.

The rearrangement links TRBV20-1 to TRBJ2-2; 9 bases line up with TRBD2. With V trimmed by 6 bases and J by 4 bases, 12 bases remained unmatched. CDR1 is DFQATT, CDR2 SNEGSKA, per germline (reference sequence). The CDR3 sequence is 16 residues long. The CDR3 DNA sequence: TGCAGTGCGCGGGAGGGATCAGGGGCGCCCACCGGGGAGCTGTTTTTT. Protein sequence: CSAREGSGAPTGELFF.

The chain employs TRBV5-1 and TRBJ2-7; D gene unclear. V was pared by 3 bases and J by 5 bases, with 9 bases between. CDR1 SGHRS and CDR2 YFSETQ come from the germline V gene. The CDR3 covers 12 residues. The CDR3 nucleotides read TGCGCCAGCAGCTGGCAAAGCGACGAGCAGTACTTC. Protein: CASSWQSDEQYF.

The gene calls are TRBV28 and TRBJ2-7, with unresolved D. CDR1 and CDR2 from the germline V gene are MDHEN and SYDVKM. Trimming took off 1 base at V and 2 bases at J, with 6 bases between the two ends. This CDR3 has 13 amino acids. The CDR3 bases are TGTGCCAGCAGTTTATCCCTTACCTACGAGCAGTACTTC. Translating it yields CASSLSLTYEQYF.

This chain uses TRBV29-1 with TRBJ1-4; 7 positions match TRBD1. There are 14 residues in the CDR3. Trimming cost V 1 base and J 4 bases; bases outside gene matches: 3. Germline CDR1 is SQVTM and CDR2 is ANQGSEA. Here the CDR3 DNA reads TGCAGCGTTGAAGGGGACAGAGTTAATGAAAAACTGTTTTTT. It is translated as CSVEGDRVNEKLFF. Combining the CDR3 with reference TRBV29-1 and TRBJ1-4 gives the whole variable domain SAVISQKPSRDICQRGTSLTIQCQVDSQVTMMFWYRQQPGQSLTLIATANQGSEATYESGFVIDKFPISRPNLTFSTLTVSNMSPEDSSIYLCSVEGDRVNEKLFFGSGTQLSVL.

V usage is TRBV12-3 or TRBV12-4 and J usage is TRBJ2-2; 9 positions agree with TRBD1. Trimming took 7 bases from V and 5 from J; bases not matched to a gene: 11. CDR3 length equals 16 residues. The CDR3 DNA follows: TGTGCCAGCACCAGGGGGGACAGGGCAGGGACCGGGGAGCTGTTTTTT. Its protein is CASTRGDRAGTGELFF.

J is TRBJ2-7 and V is TRBV7-9, with a tentative D call TRBD2 (5 bases). The ends were cut back, 0 bases at V and 4 bases at J, with 16 bases in the middle. This CDR3 region has 16 residues. Per germline, CDR1 SEHNR and CDR2 FQNEAQ (reference sequence). This chain's CDR3 is CASSLANRGNGYEQYF. The DNA for the CDR3 is TGTGCCAGCAGCTTAGCGAATCGGGGTAACGGATACGAGCAGTACTTC.